The 31 T cell receptor beta chains below come from one sample, sequenced in a study of shared clonotypes between healthy human individuals. Using immunoSEQ multiplex PCR, the repertoire was profiled, and TCRdb retains in-frame clones only, with some absent. The sample has fewer than 1.8 million clones, 98% to 99% seen once. Sequenced: naive CD4+ T cells sorted from blood. Subset defined: CD45RA+ positively selected. The receptors come from a man aged 25 to 40 in good health.

The chain recombines TRBV2 with TRBJ2-6; either TRBD1 or TRBD2 may fit D (5 bases each). Germline V gene data show CDR1 as SNHLY and CDR2 as FYNNEI. V gave up 6 bases and J gave up 9 bases, with 12 bases separating them. The CDR3 covers 13 residues. The CDR3 region has the DNA TGTGCCAGCAGCGAGGGACGGATCAACGTCCTGACTTTC. Residues: CASSEGRINVLTF.

The chain carries TRBV15 and TRBJ2-4; maybe TRBD1 (6 bases). Germline values: CDR1 LNHNV, CDR2 YYDKDF (reference sequence). This CDR3 has 16 residues. V lost 3 bases and J lost 5, with 17 bases in between. CDR3 amino acids: CATSRGPGVGENIQYF. The DNA of the CDR3 is TGTGCCACCAGCAGGGGACCAGGGGTCGGGGAAAACATTCAGTACTTC.

Turning to this clone: This sample also contains other DNA sequences that code for the same CDR3. V is TRBV18 and J is TRBJ2-7; D perhaps matches TRBD1 (5 bases). V lost 3 bases, J lost 7 bases, and 10 bases lay in between. Germline assignment: CDR1 KGHSH and CDR2 LQKENI. The CDR3 runs to 12 residues. Written as DNA, the CDR3 is TGTGCCAGCTCACCCATTCCAGGGGAGCAGTACTTC. It is translated as CASSPIPGEQYF.

This rearrangement joins TRBV2 to TRBJ2-7, with TRBD1 matching 11 bases. Germline CDR1 reads SNHLY; CDR2 reads FYNNEI. V lost 5 bases, J lost 4 bases, and 7 bases stayed unmatched. CDR3 length: 15 residues. The CDR3 reads CASSFRTGGMYEQYF. The CDR3 DNA sequence: TGTGCCAGCAGTTTCCGGACAGGGGGCATGTACGAGCAGTACTTC.

V and J are TRBV18 and TRBJ1-2, with D maybe TRBD1 (6 bases). CDR1 and CDR2 (germline): KGHSH, LQKENI. The CDR3 has 16 residues. V gave up 1 base and J gave up 4 bases, with 16 bases separating them. Here the CDR3 reads CASSPLVVQGGYGYTF. The CDR3 nucleotides are TGTGCCAGCTCACCACTCGTCGTACAGGGCGGCTATGGCTACACCTTC.

The J gene is TRBJ2-7, the V gene TRBV7-6; TRBD2 might be the D (6 bases). Looked up from germline, CDR1 is SGHVS and CDR2 is FNYEAQ. The ends were cut back, 5 bases at V and 1 base at J, with 9 bases in the middle. This CDR3 comprises 13 residues. CDR3 region: CASSKDYSYEQYF. CDR3 bases: TGTGCCAGCAGCAAGGACTATTCCTACGAGCAGTACTTC.

For this clone: The same CDR3 can be traced to other DNA sequences in this sample. The J gene is TRBJ2-7, the V gene TRBV18; 8 bases match TRBD2. The germline V gene has CDR1 KGHSH and CDR2 LQKENI. CDR3 length: 14 amino acids. Losses at the gene ends were 3 bases for V and 0 bases for J; bases not matched to a gene: 1. CDR3 in amino acids: CASSPGLGSYEQYF. The CDR3 DNA is TGTGCCAGCTCACCGGGACTAGGCTCCTACGAGCAGTACTTC.

The rearrangement uses TRBV27 and TRBJ2-5, with 8 bases lining up with TRBD1. This CDR3 comprises 14 residues. After removal of 5 bases from V and 1 base from J, the junction contained 3 bases not matched to a gene. The germline gives CDR1 MNHEY, CDR2 SMNVEV (reference sequence). The CDR3 protein is CASSLGQGQETQYF. CDR3 nucleotide sequence: TGTGCCAGCAGTCTTGGACAGGGCCAAGAGACCCAGTACTTC.

The chain combines TRBV4-2 with TRBJ2-3, with D perhaps matching TRBD2 (6 bases). CDR1 is LGHNA, CDR2 YNFKEQ, per germline. The CDR3 extends over 13 amino acids. Trimming left V 6 bases short and J 0 bases short, with 7 bases between. This CDR3 reads CASRSGSTDTQYF. CDR3 nucleotide sequence: TGTGCCAGCAGGAGCGGGAGCACAGATACGCAGTATTTT.

The CDR3 spells CASSLAGALSYEQYF. The CDR3 DNA is TGTGCCAGCAGCTTGGCCGGGGCTCTTTCCTACGAGCAGTACTTC. The chain uses TRBV5-4 and TRBJ2-7; either TRBD1 or TRBD2 may supply D (5 bases each). This CDR3 has 15 amino acids. Looked up from germline, CDR1 is SGHNT and CDR2 is YYREEE (reference sequence). V lost 0 bases, J lost 1 base, and 11 bases lay in between.

The chain recombines TRBV5-1 with TRBJ2-3, with no clear D. V lost 1 base and J lost 1, with 16 bases in between. This CDR3 is 17 amino acids long. Germline CDR1 is SGHRS and CDR2 is YFSETQ. Here the CDR3 DNA reads TGCGCCAGCAGCTTGTTCGCATTCCCAGACGGCACAGATACGCAGTATTTT. This gives the protein CASSLFAFPDGTDTQYF.

V and J are TRBV7-9 and TRBJ1-1; TRBD1 matches at 9 bases. The junction had 10 bases not matched to a gene; V was cut back by 5 bases and J by 3 bases. Germline V gives CDR1 SEHNR, CDR2 FQNEAQ (reference sequence). The CDR3 loop spans 16 amino acids. The CDR3 region is CASSLPRRTGDTEAFF. CDR3 coding DNA: TGTGCCAGCAGCCTACCCCGACGGACAGGGGACACTGAAGCTTTCTTT.

The V gene is TRBV11-2, the J gene TRBJ2-2; D may be TRBD2 (6 bases). The length of the CDR3 is 14 residues. V dropped 1 base and J dropped 5 bases, with 8 bases sitting between them. Germline-derived CDR1 and CDR2 are SGHAT and FQNNGV. The CDR3 reads CASSLGTKTGELFF. CDR3 coding DNA: TGTGCCAGCAGCTTAGGGACTAAGACCGGGGAGCTGTTTTTT. Drawing the rest from reference TRBV11-2 and TRBJ2-2, the complete variable domain is EAGVAQSPRYKIIEKRQSVAFWCNPISGHATLYWYQQILGQGPKLLIQFQNNGVVDDSQLPKDRFSAERLKGVDSTLKIQPAKLEDSAVYLCASSLGTKTGELFFGEGSRLTVL.

V gene TRBV19 combines with J gene TRBJ2-7; D tentatively fits TRBD1 or TRBD2 (5 bases each). Germline CDR1 and CDR2: LNHDA and SQIVND (reference sequence). This CDR3 comprises 15 residues. Trimming left V 4 bases short and J 5 bases short, with 18 bases between. The chain's CDR3 is CASSTVGPGMDEQYF. The CDR3 coding sequence is TGTGCCAGTAGTACGGTGGGGCCGGGAATGGACGAGCAGTACTTC.

As for this clone: Additional DNA sequences in this sample encode the identical CDR3. The chain links TRBV9 to TRBJ2-7; D is undetermined. The CDR3 runs 14 residues. The V gene lost 0 bases and the J gene lost 1 base, with 8 bases spanning the gap. The V gene's germline CDR1 is SGDLS and CDR2 YYNGEE. Here the CDR3 reads CASSVEGQSYEQYF. Written as DNA, the CDR3 is TGTGCCAGCAGCGTAGAGGGCCAGTCCTACGAGCAGTACTTC.

The J gene is TRBJ1-1, the V gene TRBV7-3, with D unclear. CDR3 size: 13 residues. Trimming cost V 0 bases and J 3 bases, with 5 bases left between them. Germline V gene sequence: CDR1 SGHTA, CDR2 FQGTGA. In DNA, the CDR3 is TGTGCCAGCAGCTTAACTACGTACACTGAAGCTTTCTTT. It is translated as CASSLTTYTEAFF.

V gene TRBV7-3 combines with J gene TRBJ2-7; 8 positions agree with TRBD1. J was trimmed by 2 bases and V by 5 bases; bases with no gene match: 5. This CDR3 region has 14 residues. Germline-derived CDR1 and CDR2 are SGHTA and FQGTGA. This CDR3 reads CASSRSGGPYEQYF. The CDR3, as DNA: TGTGCCAGCAGCCGATCAGGGGGCCCCTACGAGCAGTACTTC.

The CDR3: CASSSDSGLVEKLFF. CDR3 DNA sequence: TGTGCCAGCAGCTCCGACTCCGGACTCGTGGAAAAACTGTTTTTT. This chain uses TRBV7-2 with TRBJ1-4, with unresolved D. The CDR3 sequence is 15 residues long. Per the germline V gene, CDR1 is SGHTA and CDR2 is FQGNSA. Trimming took off 4 bases at V and 8 bases at J, with 17 bases between the two ends.

V usage is TRBV30 and J usage is TRBJ2-6, with unresolved D. The CDR3 runs to 15 residues. Germline loops: CDR1 GTSNPN, CDR2 SVGIG (reference sequence). With 2 bases removed from V and 0 bases from J, the gap between germline ends came to 8 bases. Written as DNA, the CDR3 is TGTGCCTGGAGTATAAGAATCTCTGGGGCCAACGTCCTGACTTTC. Protein product: CAWSIRISGANVLTF.

This chain connects TRBV15 to TRBJ2-6, with D tentatively TRBD1 (5 bases). The CDR3 spans 16 residues. Between the trimmed V and J ends, which lost 0 bases and 3 bases, there was a span of 9 bases. Germline V CDR1 and CDR2: LNHNV, YYDKDF (reference sequence). CDR3 in amino acids: CATSREGVSGANVLTF. The DNA of the CDR3 is TGTGCCACCAGCAGAGAAGGGGTCAGTGGGGCCAACGTCCTGACTTTC.

The chain recombines TRBV28 with TRBJ2-1, with 9 bases aligning to TRBD2. V shed 7 bases and J 5 bases; nucleotides not matched to a gene: 3. The germline gives CDR1 MDHEN, CDR2 SYDVKM. The CDR3 is made up of 13 amino acids. CDR3 sequence reads: CASIAGVNNEQFF. Written as DNA, the CDR3 is TGTGCCAGCATAGCGGGAGTCAACAATGAGCAGTTCTTC. The variable domain in full, completed from reference TRBV28 and TRBJ2-1, reads DVKVTQSSRYLVKRTGEKVFLECVQDMDHENMFWYRQDPGLGLRLIYFSYDVKMKEKGDIPEGYSVSREKKERFSLILESASTNQTSMYLCASIAGVNNEQFFGPGTRLTVL.

This chain uses TRBV6-5 with TRBJ2-1; TRBD2 matches at 10 bases. The CDR3 runs to 13 residues. Germline loops: CDR1 MNHEY, CDR2 SVGAGI. The V gene end was trimmed by 6 bases and the J gene end by 8 bases; junction bases not matched to a gene: 4. CDR3 sequence: CASRGTSVDEQFF. The CDR3, as DNA: TGTGCCAGCAGGGGGACTAGCGTGGATGAGCAGTTCTTC.

The chain recombines TRBV7-2 with TRBJ2-7; 10 positions match TRBD2. CDR3 length equals 15 residues. The ends lost 5 bases at V and 1 base at J; junction bases unmatched: 5. Germline CDR1 is SGHTA and CDR2 is FQGNSA. CDR3: CASSVGTSVSYEQYF. The CDR3 bases are TGTGCCAGCAGCGTAGGGACTAGCGTATCCTACGAGCAGTACTTC.

The chain joins TRBV7-2 to TRBJ2-3, with TRBD2 matching 14 bases. Looked up from germline, CDR1 is SGHTA and CDR2 is FQGNSA. The CDR3 consists of 17 residues. V lost 0 bases and J lost 3; bases outside the gene matches: 2. For the CDR3, the DNA is TGTGCCAGCAGCTTAGCGGGGACTAGCGGGAGTACAGATACGCAGTATTTT. This sequence encodes CASSLAGTSGSTDTQYF.

As regards this clone: Additional DNA sequences in this sample encode the identical CDR3. The V and J genes are TRBV7-2 and TRBJ2-5, with D tentatively TRBD1 (6 bases). The CDR3 totals 13 residues. V lost 5 bases and J lost 1, with 8 bases in between. Germline-derived CDR1 and CDR2 are SGHTA and FQGNSA. CDR3 in DNA: TGTGCCAGCAGCAGGGGGTCCCAAGAGACCCAGTACTTC. Translated: CASSRGSQETQYF.

As for this clone: Sequence at one end of the junction differs from germline and may be a read error. The rearrangement joins TRBV28 to TRBJ2-1; D is uncertain. This CDR3 region has 11 residues. Germline values: CDR1 MDHEN, CDR2 SYDVKM. The CDR3: CASSLWPNIIF. CDR3 in DNA: TGTGCCAGCAGTTTGTGGCCTAATATTATCTTC. Variable domain in full (rest from reference TRBV28 and TRBJ2-1): DVKVTQSSRYLVKRTGEKVFLECVQDMDHENMFWYRQDPGLGLRLIYFSYDVKMKEKGDIPEGYSVSREKKERFSLILESASTNQTSMYLCASSLWPNIIFGPGTRLTVL.

The chain recombines TRBV5-1 with TRBJ2-5; the D gene is possibly TRBD2 (5 bases). This CDR3 has 15 residues. V lost 7 bases to trimming and J lost 3 bases, with 19 bases between them. Germline loops: CDR1 SGHRS, CDR2 YFSETQ. CDR3 residues: CASHIPGKPEETQYF. DNA of the CDR3: TGCGCCAGCCATATTCCGGGAAAACCGGAAGAGACCCAGTACTTC.

The V and J genes are TRBV5-1 and TRBJ2-5; TRBD2 aligns across 14 bases. V gave up 4 bases and J gave up 3 bases; unmatched junction bases: 5. This CDR3 region has 16 residues. Germline V gene sequence: CDR1 SGHRS, CDR2 YFSETQ. In DNA form, the CDR3 reads TGCGCCAGCAGCCCGGGACTAGCGGGGGTTAAAGAGACCCAGTACTTC. As protein: CASSPGLAGVKETQYF. Supplemented by reference TRBV5-1 and TRBJ2-5, the full variable domain reads KAGVTQTPRYLIKTRGQQVTLSCSPISGHRSVSWYQQTPGQGLQFLFEYFSETQRNKGNFPGRFSGRQFSNSRSEMNVSTLELGDSALYLCASSPGLAGVKETQYFGPGTRLLVL.

This clone was seen once. The chain is built from TRBV7-9 and TRBJ1-2; D may be TRBD1 (6 bases). The CDR3 runs 13 residues. Germline CDR1 is SEHNR and CDR2 is FQNEAQ (reference sequence). Trimming pared 5 bases from V and 7 bases from J, leaving 14 bases between. CDR3 sequence (DNA): TGTGCCAGCAGCCCCCAACAGGGAACTGGCTACACCTTC. Protein product: CASSPQQGTGYTF.

The chain uses TRBV7-9 and TRBJ1-1; D gene uncertain. The length of the CDR3 is 13 residues. Germline V gene sequence: CDR1 SEHNR, CDR2 FQNEAQ (reference sequence). Trimming removed 5 bases from V and 3 bases from J, with 10 bases in between. The CDR3: CASSPVLDTEAFF. CDR3 DNA sequence: TGTGCCAGCAGCCCTGTTTTAGACACTGAAGCTTTCTTT.

This chain connects TRBV27 to TRBJ2-1, with 7 nucleotides matching TRBD2. CDR1 and CDR2 from the germline V gene are MNHEY and SMNVEV (reference sequence). Unmatched junction bases numbered 10, after V lost 5 bases and J lost 0 bases. This CDR3 region has 17 residues. This chain's CDR3 is CASSPLGLGPSYNEQFF. The CDR3 DNA reads as TGTGCCAGCAGTCCCCTAGGACTAGGGCCCTCCTACAATGAGCAGTTCTTC.